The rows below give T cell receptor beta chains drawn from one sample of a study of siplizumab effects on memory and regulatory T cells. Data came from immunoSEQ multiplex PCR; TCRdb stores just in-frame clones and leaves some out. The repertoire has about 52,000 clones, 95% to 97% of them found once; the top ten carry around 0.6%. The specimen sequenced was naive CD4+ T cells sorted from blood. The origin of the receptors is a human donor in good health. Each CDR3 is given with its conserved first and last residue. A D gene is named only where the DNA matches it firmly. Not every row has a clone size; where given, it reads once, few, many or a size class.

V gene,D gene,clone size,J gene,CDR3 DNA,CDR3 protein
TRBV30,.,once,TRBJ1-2,TGTGCGCTGAGATCCGCGGCCGACTATGGCTACACCTTC,CALRSAADYGYTF
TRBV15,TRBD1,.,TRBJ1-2,TGTGCCACCAGCGCGCCGGGACAGGGTACCGGGGAGGGCTACACCTTC,CATSAPGQGTGEGYTF
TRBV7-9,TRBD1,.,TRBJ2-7,TGTGCCAGCAGCATAAGACAGGGTACGGACGAGCAGTACTTC,CASSIRQGTDEQYF
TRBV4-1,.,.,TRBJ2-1,TGCGCCAGCAGCCAACTTGCCGGGACAAGGTTCTACAATGAGCAGTTCTTC,CASSQLAGTRFYNEQFF
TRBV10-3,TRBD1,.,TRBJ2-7,TGTGCCATCAGGGGAATAACAGGGGCAGGCGAGCAGTACTTC,CAIRGITGAGEQYF
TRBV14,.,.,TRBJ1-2,TGTGCCAGCAGCCTCCTCAGGGATAGGAGCTACACCTTC,CASSLLRDRSYTF
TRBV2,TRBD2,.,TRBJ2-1,TGTGCCAGCAGTAGGGACTACAGCTCCTACAATGAGCAGTTCTTC,CASSRDYSSYNEQFF
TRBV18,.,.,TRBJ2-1,TGTGCCAGCTCCCCCCGGCTGGGTACCTCCTACAATGAGCAGTTCTTC,CASSPRLGTSYNEQFF
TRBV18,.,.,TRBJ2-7,TGTGCCAGCTCACAAATCTACGGCCCCCTCCACGAGCAGTACTTC,CASSQIYGPLHEQYF
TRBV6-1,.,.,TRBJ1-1,TGTGCCAGCCGGAGCGGGGGGATGATGAACACTGAAGCTTTCTTT,CASRSGGMMNTEAFF
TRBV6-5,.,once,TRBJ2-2,TGTGCCAGCCAGCGGGTCAACACCGGGGAGCTGTTTTTT,CASQRVNTGELFF